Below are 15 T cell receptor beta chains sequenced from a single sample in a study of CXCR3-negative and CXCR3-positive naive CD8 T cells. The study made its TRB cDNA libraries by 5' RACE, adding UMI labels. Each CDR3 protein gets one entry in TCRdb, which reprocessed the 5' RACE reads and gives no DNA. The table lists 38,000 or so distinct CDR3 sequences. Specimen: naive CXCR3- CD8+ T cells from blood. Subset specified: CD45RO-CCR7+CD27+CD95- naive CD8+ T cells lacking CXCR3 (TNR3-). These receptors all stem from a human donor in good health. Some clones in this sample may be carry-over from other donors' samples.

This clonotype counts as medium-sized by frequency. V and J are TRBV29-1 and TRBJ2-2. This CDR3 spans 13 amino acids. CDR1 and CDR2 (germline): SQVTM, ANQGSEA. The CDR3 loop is CSVDRPNTGELFF.

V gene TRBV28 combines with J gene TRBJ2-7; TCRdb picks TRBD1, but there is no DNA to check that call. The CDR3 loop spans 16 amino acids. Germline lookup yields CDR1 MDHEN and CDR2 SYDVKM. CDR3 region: CASSYRDRELPYEQYF.

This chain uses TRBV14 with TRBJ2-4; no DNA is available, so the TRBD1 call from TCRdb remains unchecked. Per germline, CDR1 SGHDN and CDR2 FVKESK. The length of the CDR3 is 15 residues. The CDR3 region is CASSSALDSKNIQYF.

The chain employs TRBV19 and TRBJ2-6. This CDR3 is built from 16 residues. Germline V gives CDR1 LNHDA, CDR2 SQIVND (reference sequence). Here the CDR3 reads CASSMWPPVGANVLTF.

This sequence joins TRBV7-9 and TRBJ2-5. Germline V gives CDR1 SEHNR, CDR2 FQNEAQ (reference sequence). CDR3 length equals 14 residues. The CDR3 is CASSYSGTQETQYF. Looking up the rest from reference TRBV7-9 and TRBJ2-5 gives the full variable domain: DTGVSQNPRHKITKRGQNVTFRCDPISEHNRLYWYRQTLGQGPEFLTYFQNEAQLEKSRLLSDRFSAERPKGSFSTLEIQRTEQGDSAMYLCASSYSGTQETQYFGPGTRLLVL.

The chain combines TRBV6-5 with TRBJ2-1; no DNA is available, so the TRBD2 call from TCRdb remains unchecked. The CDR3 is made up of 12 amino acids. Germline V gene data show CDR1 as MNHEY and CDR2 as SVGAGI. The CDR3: CASSSSGGEQFF.

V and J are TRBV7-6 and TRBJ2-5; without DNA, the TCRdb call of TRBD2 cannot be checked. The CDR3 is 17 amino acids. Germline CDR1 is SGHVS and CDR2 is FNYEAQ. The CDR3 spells CASSLEGEVAGKETQYF.

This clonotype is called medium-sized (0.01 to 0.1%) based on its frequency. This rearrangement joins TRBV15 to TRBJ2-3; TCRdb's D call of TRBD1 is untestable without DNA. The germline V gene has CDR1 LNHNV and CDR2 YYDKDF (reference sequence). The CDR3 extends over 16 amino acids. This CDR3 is CATSRVTGIGTDTQYF.

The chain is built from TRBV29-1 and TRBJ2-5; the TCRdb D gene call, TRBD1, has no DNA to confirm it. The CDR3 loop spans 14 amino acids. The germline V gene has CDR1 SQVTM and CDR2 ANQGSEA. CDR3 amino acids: CSVIYRDREETQYF.

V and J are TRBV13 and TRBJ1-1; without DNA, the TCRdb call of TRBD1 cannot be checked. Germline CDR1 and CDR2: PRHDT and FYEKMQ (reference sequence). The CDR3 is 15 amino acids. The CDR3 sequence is CASSPQTGVNTEAFF.

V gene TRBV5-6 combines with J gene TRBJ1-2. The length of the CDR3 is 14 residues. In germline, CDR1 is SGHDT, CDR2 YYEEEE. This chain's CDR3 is CASTWTESFYGYTF.

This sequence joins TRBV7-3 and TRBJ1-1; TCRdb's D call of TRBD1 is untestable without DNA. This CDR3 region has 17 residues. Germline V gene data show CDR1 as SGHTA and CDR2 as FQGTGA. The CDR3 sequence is CASSLNSFGQMNTEAFF. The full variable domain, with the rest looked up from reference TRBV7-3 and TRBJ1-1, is GAGVSQTPSNKVTEKGKYVELRCDPISGHTALYWYRQSLGQGPEFLIYFQGTGAADDSGLPNDRFFAVRPEGSVSTLKIQRTERGDSAVYLCASSLNSFGQMNTEAFFGQGTRLTVV.

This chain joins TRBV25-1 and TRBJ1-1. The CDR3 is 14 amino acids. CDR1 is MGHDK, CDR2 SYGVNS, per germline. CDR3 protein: CASSDLGANTEAFF.

The chain's CDR3 is CASRRGVDAFF. The chain combines TRBV19 with TRBJ1-1; TCRdb outputs TRBD1, but without DNA this stays unchecked. The CDR3 is 11 residues long. CDR1 LNHDA and CDR2 SQIVND come from the germline V gene (reference sequence).

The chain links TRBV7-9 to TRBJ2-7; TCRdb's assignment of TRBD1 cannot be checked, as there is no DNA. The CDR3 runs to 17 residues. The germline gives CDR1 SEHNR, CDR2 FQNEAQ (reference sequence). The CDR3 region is CASSFPSGAEYSYEQYF.